This T cell receptor (beta chain) was sequenced in a study of blood T cells in healthy people across ages. On the study more broadly: With template switching, about one barcoded beta molecule was captured per two T cells. Whole-study results and caveats: It was the long-lived donors that had more naive CD4+ cells and higher diversity than aged donors.

Concerning this clonotype itself: No antigen is known for it.

The ends lost 11 bases at V and 8 bases at J; junction bases unmatched: 11. In germline, CDR1 is MNHEY, CDR2 SVGEGT. The CDR3 consists of 14 residues. It was with a sample-barcoded 5' primer and a J-beta primer mix that a second PCR of about 6 to 12 cycles was run. Each cDNA molecule was tagged by a template-switch adaptor with 12 random nucleotides. TCRdb ran MiXCR on the 5' RACE reads and lists one entry per CDR3 protein. This table holds some 920,000 distinct CDR3 sequences, 51% found once. The gene calls are TRBV6-2 or TRBV6-3 and TRBJ2-1; 11 bases match TRBD2. The receptor was isolated from a woman aged 55-70 years in good health. The sample comprised blood. In nucleotides, the CDR3 is TGTGCCGGCAAGACTAGCGGGAAGGGTGATGAGCAGTTCTTC. This sequence encodes CAGKTSGKGDEQFF.